This passage covers 9 T cell receptor beta chains from one sample sequenced in a study of spatial heterogeneity in lung cancer. Overall study findings and caveats: It was found that expanded intratumoral alpha and beta TCR counts tracked tumor mutation counts.

What these receptors recognize is not known. TCRdb independently ran MiXCR on the 5' RACE reads; one entry per CDR3 protein. The table includes 4,400 or so distinct CDR3 sequences, 12% detected once. Described time point: sample taken at primary tumor resection. Sequenced here: lung tumor tissue, sampled at surgery. All receptors derive from a male donor with early-stage non-small cell lung cancer.

The sample holds many counts of this clonotype. V is TRBV4-3 and J is TRBJ2-7; 9 bases fit TRBD1. The CDR3 spans 15 residues. Germline V gene lookup returns CDR1 LGHNA and CDR2 YSLEER. V shed 1 base and J 2 bases; nucleotides not matched to a gene: 3. The DNA for the CDR3 is TGCGCCAGCAGCCAAGGGGACAGGGAGGCCTACGAGCAGTACTTC. It specifies CASSQGDREAYEQYF.

The V gene is TRBV20-1, the J gene TRBJ1-1; 8 bases map to TRBD1. Germline CDR1 and CDR2: DFQATT and SNEGSKA (reference sequence). The length of the CDR3 is 11 residues. The CDR3 region is CSLGQGAYAFF. The CDR3 DNA reads TGCAGCTTGGGGCAGGGGGCATATGCTTTCTTT.

In its sample, this clonotype is medium-sized. The V and J genes are TRBV20-1 and TRBJ2-3; a weak D match, TRBD1 (5 bases). The CDR3 consists of 14 residues. V dropped 3 bases and J dropped 2 bases, with 12 bases sitting between them. Germline values: CDR1 DFQATT, CDR2 SNEGSKA (reference sequence). The DNA for the CDR3 is TGCAGTGCTAGCGCACAGGACCACACAGATACGCAGTATTTT. This sequence encodes CSASAQDHTDTQYF.

This clonotype occurred many times. The V gene is TRBV7-2, the J gene TRBJ2-3; 12 bases fit TRBD1. V was pared by 5 bases and J by 3 bases, with 3 bases of the junction left unmatched. Germline V gene lookup returns CDR1 SGHTA and CDR2 FQGNSA. The length of the CDR3 is 15 residues. CDR3: CASSRDRGLTDTQYF. CDR3 DNA sequence: TGTGCCAGCAGCCGGGACAGGGGGCTTACAGATACGCAGTATTTT.

By sample fraction, this clonotype is medium-sized. This chain connects TRBV6-2 or TRBV6-3 to TRBJ2-7; the match to TRBD2 covers 9 bases. Germline V lookup: CDR1 MNHEY, CDR2 SVGEGT. CDR3 length: 15 amino acids. V shed 2 bases, J shed 4 bases, and the junction held 6 bases outside the gene matches. The CDR3: CASSYRSGGRYEQYF. Written as DNA, the CDR3 is TGTGCCAGCAGTTACCGGAGCGGGGGGAGATACGAGCAGTACTTC.

In this sample, this clonotype turned up many times. V gene TRBV6-2 or TRBV6-3 combines with J gene TRBJ2-1, with D tentatively TRBD2 (6 bases). With 6 bases removed from V and 2 bases from J, the gap between germline ends came to 26 bases. Germline V gene sequence: CDR1 MNHEY, CDR2 SVGEGT. The CDR3 is made up of 19 amino acids. The CDR3 nucleotides read TGTGCCAGCAGCCGACTAGTCAGTCTGACAAGTTCCCCCTACAATGAGCAGTTCTTC. Protein product: CASSRLVSLTSSPYNEQFF.

Relative to its sample, this clonotype is medium-sized (0.01 to 0.1%). The chain recombines TRBV10-3 with TRBJ2-1; TRBD2 matches 7 bases. CDR3 size: 14 residues. Germline V lookup: CDR1 ENHRY, CDR2 SYGVKD. The ends lost 4 bases at V and 2 bases at J; junction bases unmatched: 2. CDR3 protein: CAISAAGTYNEQFF. The CDR3 DNA sequence: TGTGCCATCAGTGCAGCGGGGACCTACAATGAGCAGTTCTTC.

This clonotype is judged medium-sized. The V gene is TRBV20-1, the J gene TRBJ1-6; 7 nucleotides align to TRBD1. Germline CDR1 DFQATT, CDR2 SNEGSKA (reference sequence). J lost 8 bases, V lost 7 bases, and 11 bases had no gene match. The CDR3 consists of 14 residues. The CDR3 is CSVIQGRVDSPLHF. DNA for the CDR3: TGCAGTGTCATACAGGGGAGAGTCGATTCACCCCTCCACTTT.

This clonotype is medium-sized (0.01 to 0.1%). The rearrangement joins TRBV7-2 to TRBJ2-7; D is ambiguous. This CDR3 spans 15 amino acids. V lost 5 bases, J lost 3 bases, and 17 bases lay in between. The V gene's germline CDR1 is SGHTA and CDR2 FQGNSA. The CDR3 here is CASSPRHGSFYEQYF. The CDR3 DNA sequence: TGTGCCAGCAGCCCCAGACATGGCTCTTTCTACGAGCAGTACTTC. Combining the CDR3 with reference TRBV7-2 and TRBJ2-7 gives the whole variable domain GAGVSQSPSNKVTEKGKDVELRCDPISGHTALYWYRQSLGQGLEFLIYFQGNSAPDKSGLPSDRFSAERTGGSVSTLTIQRTQQEDSAVYLCASSPRHGSFYEQYFGPGTRLTVT.